The 18 T cell receptor beta chains below all came from one sample that was sequenced in a study of technical replicates of blood from several donors. Method: immunoSEQ multiplex PCR; TCRdb's copy keeps in-frame clones and lacks some. Of roughly 50,000 clones in the sample, roughly 93% were seen once. Sequencing was done on a sample of PBMCs. Source of these receptors: a human donor in good health. Some clones in this sample may be carry-over from other donors' samples.

This chain links TRBV13 with TRBJ2-5; D ambiguous. The CDR3 is made up of 14 amino acids. From germline, CDR1 is PRHDT and CDR2 FYEKMQ (reference sequence). V lost 5 bases, J lost 5 bases, and 15 bases lay in between. The CDR3 bases are TGTGCCAGCAGCCCAATTGGGCGTATGGAGACCCAGTACTTC. Protein product: CASSPIGRMETQYF.

The J gene is TRBJ2-3, the V gene TRBV11-2; possible D gene TRBD2, 6 bases. CDR3 size: 16 residues. V was cut by 1 base and J by 6 bases, with 17 bases left in between. Germline-derived CDR1 and CDR2 are SGHAT and FQNNGV. Here the CDR3 reads CASSLGGQSGVDTQYF. The CDR3 DNA reads TGTGCCAGCAGCTTAGGGGGCCAGTCGGGGGTCGATACGCAGTATTTT.

Comments on this clone: The identical CDR3 is also encoded by other nucleotide sequences in the sample. The gene calls are TRBV18 and TRBJ2-7; D possibly corresponds to TRBD1 (5 bases). The CDR3 is 15 residues long. V lost 3 bases, J lost 1 base, and 13 bases lay in between. CDR1 KGHSH and CDR2 LQKENI come from the germline V gene. CDR3 protein: CASSPTQGGSYEQYF. The CDR3 DNA follows: TGTGCCAGCTCACCGACCCAGGGTGGATCCTACGAGCAGTACTTC.

This clone was observed a single time. The rearrangement uses TRBV29-1 and TRBJ1-6; D remains unclear. Deletions cut 5 bases from V and 5 bases from J, with 10 bases between. This CDR3 has 13 residues. The germline V gene has CDR1 SQVTM and CDR2 ANQGSEA. For the CDR3, the DNA is TGCAGCGTTTTGGAACAGAATAATTCACCCCTCCACTTT. Protein: CSVLEQNNSPLHF. The variable domain in full, with the rest retrieved from reference TRBV29-1 and TRBJ1-6, is SAVISQKPSRDICQRGTSLTIQCQVDSQVTMMFWYRQQPGQSLTLIATANQGSEATYESGFVIDKFPISRPNLTFSTLTVSNMSPEDSSIYLCSVLEQNNSPLHFGNGTRLTVT.

This clone was picked up one time. The V call is TRBV5-4, the J call TRBJ2-7; 9 bases are shared with TRBD2. The CDR3 covers 16 residues. The germline gives CDR1 SGHNT, CDR2 YYREEE (reference sequence). V was clipped by 4 bases and J by 7 bases; unmatched bases: 15. The CDR3: CASSDDNGGGGPEQYF. DNA for the CDR3: TGTGCCAGCAGCGATGACAACGGCGGGGGGGGCCCTGAGCAGTACTTC.

The chain combines TRBV12-5 with TRBJ2-1, with TRBD1 identical over 8 bases. CDR3 length: 16 residues. After removal of 5 bases from V and 1 base from J, the junction contained 7 bases not matched to a gene. The V gene's germline CDR1 is LGHNT and CDR2 FRNRAP. The DNA of the CDR3 is TGTGCTAGTGGTACAGGGGGGACAGTTTCCTACAATGAGCAGTTCTTC. It translates to CASGTGGTVSYNEQFF.

The J gene is TRBJ2-3, the V gene TRBV9; D is undetermined. V gave up 3 bases and J gave up 4 bases, with 6 bases separating them. This CDR3 is built from 12 residues. CDR1 is SGDLS, CDR2 YYNGEE, per germline. CDR3 in DNA: TGTGCCAGCAGCGCAGAGGCAGATACGCAGTATTTT. Its protein is CASSAEADTQYF.

The rearrangement uses TRBV25-1 and TRBJ2-1; the D gene is possibly TRBD2 (6 bases). Deletions cut 4 bases from V and 4 bases from J, with 8 bases between. The germline gives CDR1 MGHDK, CDR2 SYGVNS. This CDR3 region has 13 residues. CDR3 coding DNA: TGTGCCAGCAGTGGGAGGGATTACAATGAGCAGTTCTTC. This codes for CASSGRDYNEQFF.

The chain links TRBV7-7 to TRBJ1-1; weak D call: TRBD1 (5 bases). The CDR3 totals 13 residues. CDR1 and CDR2 from the germline V gene are SSHAT and FNYEAQ (reference sequence). With 5 bases removed from V and 0 bases from J, the gap between germline ends came to 7 bases. CDR3 nucleotides: TGTGCCAGCAGCCCGACAGTGAACACTGAAGCTTTCTTT. Its translation is CASSPTVNTEAFF.

The rearrangement links TRBV7-2 to TRBJ1-2; D is unclear. The CDR3 has 12 residues. From germline, CDR1 is SGHTA and CDR2 FQGNSA. Deletions cut 2 bases from V and 7 bases from J, with 8 bases between. CDR3 coding DNA: TGTGCCAGCAGCTTATACTCGGGTGGCTACACCTTC. This translates into CASSLYSGGYTF.

The chain recombines TRBV5-1 with TRBJ1-1; 7 bases fit TRBD1. CDR1 and CDR2 from the germline V gene are SGHRS and YFSETQ. CDR3 size: 14 residues. Trimming took 4 bases from V and 1 from J; bases not matched to a gene: 4. The CDR3 DNA sequence: TGCGCCAGCAGCCACCGGGACAGGAACACTGAAGCTTTCTTT. Amino acids: CASSHRDRNTEAFF.

V gene TRBV30 combines with J gene TRBJ1-2; no reliable D call. The CDR3 sequence is 13 residues long. V was trimmed by 0 bases and J by 7 bases, leaving 12 bases between them. CDR1 and CDR2 (germline): GTSNPN, SVGIG (reference sequence). CDR3 bases: TGTGCCTGGAGTGTATCGCTAGAAGGTGGCTACACCTTC. Residues: CAWSVSLEGGYTF.

This clone was seen only once. This rearrangement joins TRBV7-9 to TRBJ2-3; TRBD1 matches at 9 bases. This CDR3 region has 14 residues. Per germline, CDR1 SEHNR and CDR2 FQNEAQ (reference sequence). Trimming took 7 bases from V and 2 from J; bases not matched to a gene: 4. The CDR3 DNA is TGTGCCAGCACCCGGACAGGGGCCACAGATACGCAGTATTTT. As protein: CASTRTGATDTQYF.

The chain couples TRBV27 to TRBJ2-5; D perhaps matches TRBD2 (6 bases). The CDR3 contains 15 residues. V lost 8 bases to trimming and J lost 3 bases, with 19 bases between them. Looked up from germline, CDR1 is MNHEY and CDR2 is SMNVEV (reference sequence). DNA of the CDR3: TGTGCCAGCGGGAGACTAGGAGGGAGCGAAGAGACCCAGTACTTC. Translating gives CASGRLGGSEETQYF.

CDR3 sequence: CASSLVGDPAKNEQFF. CDR3 DNA: TGCGCCAGCAGCTTGGTCGGAGATCCCGCCAAGAATGAGCAGTTCTTC. This rearrangement joins TRBV5-1 to TRBJ2-1; D is ambiguous. The CDR3 loop spans 16 amino acids. Looked up from germline, CDR1 is SGHRS and CDR2 is YFSETQ. Trimming cost V 0 bases and J 7 bases, with 17 bases left between them.

This rearrangement joins TRBV9 to TRBJ2-5, with D perhaps matching TRBD2 (6 bases). Looked up from germline, CDR1 is SGDLS and CDR2 is YYNGEE. Trimming left V 5 bases short and J 1 base short, with 15 bases between. The CDR3 is 15 residues long. CDR3 region: CASSSGVHFQETQYF. The CDR3 bases are TGTGCCAGCAGTTCGGGGGTACATTTCCAAGAGACCCAGTACTTC. Using reference TRBV9 and TRBJ2-5 for the parts outside the CDR3, the full variable domain is DSGVTQTPKHLITATGQRVTLRCSPRSGDLSVYWYQQSLDQGLQFLIQYYNGEERAKGNILERFSAQQFPDLHSELNLSSLELGDSALYFCASSSGVHFQETQYFGPGTRLLVL.

V is TRBV9 and J is TRBJ2-5; a weak D match, TRBD2 (6 bases). The germline CDR1 and CDR2 sequences are SGDLS and YYNGEE. The CDR3 is 13 amino acids. The V and J ends lost 4 bases and 9 bases respectively, with 16 bases between them. The CDR3 region has the DNA TGTGCCAGCAGCACAGGACCGGGGAGGCCCCAGTACTTC. Translating it yields CASSTGPGRPQYF.

The chain joins TRBV13 to TRBJ1-1; perhaps TRBD1 as D (5 bases). The V gene lost 6 bases and the J gene lost 1 base, with 12 bases spanning the gap. Per the germline V gene, CDR1 is PRHDT and CDR2 is FYEKMQ (reference sequence). The CDR3 contains 14 residues. The CDR3 DNA reads as TGTGCCAGCAGGCCCGGACAATGGAACACTGAAGCTTTCTTT. Translating gives CASRPGQWNTEAFF.